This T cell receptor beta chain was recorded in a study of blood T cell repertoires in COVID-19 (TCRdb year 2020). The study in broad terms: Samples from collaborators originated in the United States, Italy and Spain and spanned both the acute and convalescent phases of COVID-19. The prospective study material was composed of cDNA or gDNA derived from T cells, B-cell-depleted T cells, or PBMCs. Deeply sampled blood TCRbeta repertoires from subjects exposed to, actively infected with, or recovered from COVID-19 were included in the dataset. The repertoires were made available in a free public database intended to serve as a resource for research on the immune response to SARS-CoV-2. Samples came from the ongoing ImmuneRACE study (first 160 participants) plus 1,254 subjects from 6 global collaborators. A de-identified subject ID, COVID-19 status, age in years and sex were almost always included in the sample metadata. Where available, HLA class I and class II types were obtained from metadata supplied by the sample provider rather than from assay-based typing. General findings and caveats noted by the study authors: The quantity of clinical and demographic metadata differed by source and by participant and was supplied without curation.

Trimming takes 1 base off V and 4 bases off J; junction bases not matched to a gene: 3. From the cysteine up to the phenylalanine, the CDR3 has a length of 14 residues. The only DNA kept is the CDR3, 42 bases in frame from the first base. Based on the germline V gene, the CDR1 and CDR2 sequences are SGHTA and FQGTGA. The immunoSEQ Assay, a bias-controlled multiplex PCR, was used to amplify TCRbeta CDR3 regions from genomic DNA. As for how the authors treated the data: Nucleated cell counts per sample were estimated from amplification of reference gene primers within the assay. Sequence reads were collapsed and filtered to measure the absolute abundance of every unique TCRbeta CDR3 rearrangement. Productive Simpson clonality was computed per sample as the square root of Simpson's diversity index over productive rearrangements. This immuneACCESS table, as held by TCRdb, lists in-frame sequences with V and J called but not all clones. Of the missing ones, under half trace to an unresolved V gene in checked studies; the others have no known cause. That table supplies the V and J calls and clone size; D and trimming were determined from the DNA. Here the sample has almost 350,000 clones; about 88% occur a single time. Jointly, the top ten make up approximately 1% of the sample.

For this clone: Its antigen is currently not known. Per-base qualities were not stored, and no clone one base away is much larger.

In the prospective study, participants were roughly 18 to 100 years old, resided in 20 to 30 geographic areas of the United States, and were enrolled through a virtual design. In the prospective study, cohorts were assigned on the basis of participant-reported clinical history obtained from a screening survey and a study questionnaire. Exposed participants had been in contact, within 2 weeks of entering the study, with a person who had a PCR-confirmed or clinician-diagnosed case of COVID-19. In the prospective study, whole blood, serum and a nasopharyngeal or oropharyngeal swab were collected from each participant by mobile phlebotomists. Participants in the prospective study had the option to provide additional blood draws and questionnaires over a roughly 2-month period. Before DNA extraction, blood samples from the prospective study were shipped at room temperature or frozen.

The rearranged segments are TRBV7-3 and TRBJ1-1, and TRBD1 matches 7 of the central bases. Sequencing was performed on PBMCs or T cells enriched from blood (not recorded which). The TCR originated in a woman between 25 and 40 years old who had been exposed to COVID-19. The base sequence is TGTGCCAGCAGCTTAATAGGGGGCGGCACTGAAGCTTTCTTT. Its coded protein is CASSLIGGGTEAFF.